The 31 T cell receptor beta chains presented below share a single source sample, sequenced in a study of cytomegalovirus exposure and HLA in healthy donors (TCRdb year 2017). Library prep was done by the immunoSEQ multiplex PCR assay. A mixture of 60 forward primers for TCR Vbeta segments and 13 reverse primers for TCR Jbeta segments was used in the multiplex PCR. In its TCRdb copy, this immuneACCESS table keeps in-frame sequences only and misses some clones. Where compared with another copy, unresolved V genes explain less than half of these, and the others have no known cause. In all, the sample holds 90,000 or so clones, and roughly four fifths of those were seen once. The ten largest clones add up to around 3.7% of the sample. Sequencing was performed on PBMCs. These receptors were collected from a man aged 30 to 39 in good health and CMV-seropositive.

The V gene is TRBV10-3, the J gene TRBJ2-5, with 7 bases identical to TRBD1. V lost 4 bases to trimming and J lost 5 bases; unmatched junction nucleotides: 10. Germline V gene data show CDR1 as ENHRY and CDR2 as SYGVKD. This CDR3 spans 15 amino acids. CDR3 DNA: TGTGCCATCAGTGTCTCGACAGGGTTCGGGGAGACCCAGTACTTC. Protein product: CAISVSTGFGETQYF.

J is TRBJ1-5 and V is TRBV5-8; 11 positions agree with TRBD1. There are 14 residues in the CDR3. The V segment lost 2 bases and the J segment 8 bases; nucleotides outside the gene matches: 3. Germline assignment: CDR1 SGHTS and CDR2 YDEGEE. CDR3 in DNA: TGTGCCAGCAGCTTAAGGGACAGGGGGAAGCCCCAGCATTTT. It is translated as CASSLRDRGKPQHF.

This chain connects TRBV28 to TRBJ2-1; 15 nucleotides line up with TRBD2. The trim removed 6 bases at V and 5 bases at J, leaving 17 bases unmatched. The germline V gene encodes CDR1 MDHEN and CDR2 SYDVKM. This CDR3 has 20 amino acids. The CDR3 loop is CASSGSPGLAGGLRNNEQFF. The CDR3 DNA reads TGTGCCAGCAGCGGGTCCCCCGGACTAGCGGGAGGGCTGCGGAACAATGAGCAGTTCTTC.

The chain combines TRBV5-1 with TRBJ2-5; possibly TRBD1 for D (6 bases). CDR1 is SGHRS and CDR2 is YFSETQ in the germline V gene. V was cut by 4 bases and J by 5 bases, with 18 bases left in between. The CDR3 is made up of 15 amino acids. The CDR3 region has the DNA TGCGCCAGCAGCCTGACAGGCGAATACGGGGAGACCCAGTACTTC. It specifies CASSLTGEYGETQYF.

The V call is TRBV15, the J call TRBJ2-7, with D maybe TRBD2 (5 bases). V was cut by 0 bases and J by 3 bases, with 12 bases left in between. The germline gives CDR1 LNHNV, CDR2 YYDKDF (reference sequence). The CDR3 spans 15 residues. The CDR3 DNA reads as TGTGCCACCAGCAGAGACGCGGGCGTAGGCTACGAGCAGTACTTC. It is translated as CATSRDAGVGYEQYF. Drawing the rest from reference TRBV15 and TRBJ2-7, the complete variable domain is DAMVIQNPRYQVTQFGKPVTLSCSQTLNHNVMYWYQQKSSQAPKLLFHYYDKDFNNEADTPDNFQSRRPNTSFCFLDIRSPGLGDTAMYLCATSRDAGVGYEQYFGPGTRLTVT.

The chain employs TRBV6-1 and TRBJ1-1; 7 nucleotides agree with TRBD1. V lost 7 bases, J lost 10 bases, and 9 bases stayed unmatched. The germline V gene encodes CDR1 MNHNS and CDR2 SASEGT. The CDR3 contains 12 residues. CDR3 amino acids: CASNPGTASAFF. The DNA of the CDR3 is TGTGCCAGCAATCCCGGGACAGCTTCAGCTTTCTTT.

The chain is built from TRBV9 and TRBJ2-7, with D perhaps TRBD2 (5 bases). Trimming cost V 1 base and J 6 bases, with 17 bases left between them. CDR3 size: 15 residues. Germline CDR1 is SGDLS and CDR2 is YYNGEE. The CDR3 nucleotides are TGTGCCAGCAGCGTATTAGCGAGTGCCCTGGGCGAGCAGTACTTC. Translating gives CASSVLASALGEQYF.

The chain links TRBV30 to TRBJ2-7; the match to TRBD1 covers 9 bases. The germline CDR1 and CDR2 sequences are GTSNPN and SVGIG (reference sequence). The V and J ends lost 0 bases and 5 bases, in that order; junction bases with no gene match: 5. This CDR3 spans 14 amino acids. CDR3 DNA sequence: TGTGCCTGGAGTGTATGGACAGGGGTCCACGAGCAGTACTTC. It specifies CAWSVWTGVHEQYF. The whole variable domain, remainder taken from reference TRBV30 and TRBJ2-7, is SQTIHQWPATLVQPVGSPLSLECTVEGTSNPNLYWYRQAAGRGLQLLFYSVGIGQISSEVPQNLSASRPQDRQFILSSKKLLLSDSGFYLCAWSVWTGVHEQYFGPGTRLTVT.

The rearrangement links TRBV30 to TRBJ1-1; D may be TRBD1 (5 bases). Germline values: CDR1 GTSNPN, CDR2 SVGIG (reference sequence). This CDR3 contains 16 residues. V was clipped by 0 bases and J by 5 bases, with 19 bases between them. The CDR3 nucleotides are TGTGCCTGGAGTGTACGGGGTCCAGCCCGGGGGACTGAAGCTTTCTTT. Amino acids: CAWSVRGPARGTEAFF.

CDR3 in DNA: TGTGCCAGCTCACGACAGGGGGCTCCCTACGAGCAGTACTTC. It specifies CASSRQGAPYEQYF. V is TRBV18 and J is TRBJ2-7; 10 bases line up with TRBD1. The CDR3 covers 14 residues. Germline V gene lookup returns CDR1 KGHSH and CDR2 LQKENI. V lost 4 bases, J lost 2 bases, and 2 bases stayed unmatched. The full variable domain, with the rest looked up from reference TRBV18 and TRBJ2-7, is NAGVMQNPRHLVRRRGQEARLRCSPMKGHSHVYWYRQLPEEGLKFMVYLQKENIIDESGMPKERFSAEFPKEGPSILRIQQVVRGDSAAYFCASSRQGAPYEQYFGPGTRLTVT.

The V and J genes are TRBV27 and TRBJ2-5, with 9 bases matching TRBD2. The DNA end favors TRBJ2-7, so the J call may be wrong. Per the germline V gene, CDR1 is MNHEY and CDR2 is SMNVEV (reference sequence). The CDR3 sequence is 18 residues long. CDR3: CASSQWGPETSGPYEQYF. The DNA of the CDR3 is TGTGCCAGCAGTCAGTGGGGACCGGAGACTAGCGGCCCTTACGAGCAGTACTTC.

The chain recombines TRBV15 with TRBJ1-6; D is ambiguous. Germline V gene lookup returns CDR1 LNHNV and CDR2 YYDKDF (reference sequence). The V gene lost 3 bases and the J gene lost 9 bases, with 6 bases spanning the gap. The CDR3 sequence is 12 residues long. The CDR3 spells CATSSISSPLHF. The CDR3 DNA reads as TGTGCCACCAGCAGTATCAGTTCACCCCTCCACTTT. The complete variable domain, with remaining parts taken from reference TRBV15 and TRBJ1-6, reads DAMVIQNPRYQVTQFGKPVTLSCSQTLNHNVMYWYQQKSSQAPKLLFHYYDKDFNNEADTPDNFQSRRPNTSFCFLDIRSPGLGDTAMYLCATSSISSPLHFGNGTRLTVT.

This chain's CDR3 is CASIHDRNTEAFF. CDR3 sequence (DNA): TGTGCCAGTATTCATGACAGGAACACTGAAGCTTTCTTT. The chain joins TRBV2 to TRBJ1-1; the D gene is possibly TRBD1 (5 bases). Trimming cost V 9 bases and J 1 base, with 12 bases left between them. Germline CDR1 is SNHLY and CDR2 is FYNNEI. CDR3 length: 13 amino acids.

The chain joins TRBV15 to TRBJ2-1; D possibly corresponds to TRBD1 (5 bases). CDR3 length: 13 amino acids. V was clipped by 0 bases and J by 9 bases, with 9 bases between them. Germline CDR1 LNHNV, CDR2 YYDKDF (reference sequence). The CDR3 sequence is CATSRDGASEQFF. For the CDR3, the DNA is TGTGCCACCAGCAGAGATGGGGCGAGTGAGCAGTTCTTC.

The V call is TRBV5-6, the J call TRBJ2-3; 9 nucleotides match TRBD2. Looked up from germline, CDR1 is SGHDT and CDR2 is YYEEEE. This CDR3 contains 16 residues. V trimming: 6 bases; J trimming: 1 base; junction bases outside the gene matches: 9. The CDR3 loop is CASTQKRTSGTDTQYF. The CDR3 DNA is TGTGCCAGCACCCAGAAAAGGACTAGCGGCACAGATACGCAGTATTTT. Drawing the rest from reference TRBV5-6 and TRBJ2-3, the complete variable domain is DAGVTQSPTHLIKTRGQQVTLRCSPKSGHDTVSWYQQALGQGPQFIFQYYEEEERQRGNFPDRFSGHQFPNYSSELNVNALLLGDSALYLCASTQKRTSGTDTQYFGPGTRLTVL.

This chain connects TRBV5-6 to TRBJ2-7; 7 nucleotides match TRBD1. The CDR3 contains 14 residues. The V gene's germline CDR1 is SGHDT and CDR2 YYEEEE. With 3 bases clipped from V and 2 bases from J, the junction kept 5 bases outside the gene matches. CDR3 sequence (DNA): TGTGCCAGCAGCTACCGGGACAGAACCTACGAGCAGTACTTC. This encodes CASSYRDRTYEQYF.

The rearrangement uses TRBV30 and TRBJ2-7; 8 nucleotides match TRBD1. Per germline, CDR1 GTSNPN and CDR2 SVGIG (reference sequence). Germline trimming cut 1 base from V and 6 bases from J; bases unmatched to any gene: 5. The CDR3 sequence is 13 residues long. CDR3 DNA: TGTGCCTGGAGTGGACAGGGGATCGGCGAGCAGTACTTC. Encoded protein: CAWSGQGIGEQYF. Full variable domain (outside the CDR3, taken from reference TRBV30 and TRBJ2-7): SQTIHQWPATLVQPVGSPLSLECTVEGTSNPNLYWYRQAAGRGLQLLFYSVGIGQISSEVPQNLSASRPQDRQFILSSKKLLLSDSGFYLCAWSGQGIGEQYFGPGTRLTVT.

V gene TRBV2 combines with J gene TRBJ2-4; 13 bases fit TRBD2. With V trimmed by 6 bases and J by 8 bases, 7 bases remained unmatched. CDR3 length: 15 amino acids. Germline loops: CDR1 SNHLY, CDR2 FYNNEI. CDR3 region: CASRGLAGVSDIQYF. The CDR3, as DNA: TGTGCCAGCAGAGGACTAGCGGGAGTCTCGGACATTCAGTACTTC. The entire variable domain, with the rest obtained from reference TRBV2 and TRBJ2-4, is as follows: EPEVTQTPSHQVTQMGQEVILRCVPISNHLYFYWYRQILGQKVEFLVSFYNNEISEKSEIFDDQFSVERPDGSNFTLKIRSTKLEDSAMYFCASRGLAGVSDIQYFGAGTRLSVL.

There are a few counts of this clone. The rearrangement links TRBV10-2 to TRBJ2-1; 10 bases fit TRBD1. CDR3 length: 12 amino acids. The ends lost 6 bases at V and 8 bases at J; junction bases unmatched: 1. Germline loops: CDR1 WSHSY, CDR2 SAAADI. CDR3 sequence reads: CASRDRGYEQFF. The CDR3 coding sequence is TGCGCCAGCAGGGACAGGGGGTATGAGCAGTTCTTC.

This CDR3 is CASSPSGLAGSYEQYF. The CDR3 DNA sequence: TGTGCCAGCAGCCCGTCTGGCCTAGCGGGAAGCTACGAGCAGTACTTC. The chain couples TRBV9 to TRBJ2-7; 9 bases match TRBD2. This CDR3 has 16 residues. From germline, CDR1 is SGDLS and CDR2 YYNGEE. The V segment lost 4 bases and the J segment 3 bases; nucleotides outside the gene matches: 11. The full variable domain, in which reference TRBV9 and TRBJ2-7 provide the parts outside the CDR3, is DSGVTQTPKHLITATGQRVTLRCSPRSGDLSVYWYQQSLDQGLQFLIQYYNGEERAKGNILERFSAQQFPDLHSELNLSSLELGDSALYFCASSPSGLAGSYEQYFGPGTRLTVT.

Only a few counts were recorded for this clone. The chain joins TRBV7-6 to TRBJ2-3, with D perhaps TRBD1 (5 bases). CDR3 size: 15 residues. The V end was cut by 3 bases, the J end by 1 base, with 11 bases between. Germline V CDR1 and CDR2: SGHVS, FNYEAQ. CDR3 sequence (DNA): TGTGCCAGCAGCTTTTTGCAGGGCGGCACAGATACGCAGTATTTT. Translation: CASSFLQGGTDTQYF.

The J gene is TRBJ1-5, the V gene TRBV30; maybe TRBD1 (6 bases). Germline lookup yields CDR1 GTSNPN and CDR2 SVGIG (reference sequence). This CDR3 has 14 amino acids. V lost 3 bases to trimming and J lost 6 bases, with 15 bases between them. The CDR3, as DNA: TGTGCCTGGAGCGTAACAGGGATTCCTCAGCCCCAGCATTTT. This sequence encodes CAWSVTGIPQPQHF.

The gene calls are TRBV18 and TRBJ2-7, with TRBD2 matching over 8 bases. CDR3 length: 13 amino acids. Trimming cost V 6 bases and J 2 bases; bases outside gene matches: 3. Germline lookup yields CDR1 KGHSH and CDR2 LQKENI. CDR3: CASSGRGAYEQYF. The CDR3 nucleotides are TGTGCCAGCTCCGGGAGGGGAGCCTACGAGCAGTACTTC.

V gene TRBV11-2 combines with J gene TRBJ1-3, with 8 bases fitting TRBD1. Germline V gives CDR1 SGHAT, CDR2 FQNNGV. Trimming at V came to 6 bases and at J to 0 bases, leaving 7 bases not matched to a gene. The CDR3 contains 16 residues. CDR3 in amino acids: CASSSGQASSGNTIYF. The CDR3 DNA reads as TGTGCCAGCAGTTCGGGACAGGCTAGCTCTGGAAACACCATATATTTT.

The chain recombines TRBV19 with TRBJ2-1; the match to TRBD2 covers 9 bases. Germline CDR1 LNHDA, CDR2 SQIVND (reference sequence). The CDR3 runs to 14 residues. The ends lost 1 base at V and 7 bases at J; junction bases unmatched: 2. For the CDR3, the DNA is TGTGCCAGTAGTATAGGTCTAGCGGGAAATGAGCAGTTCTTC. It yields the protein CASSIGLAGNEQFF.

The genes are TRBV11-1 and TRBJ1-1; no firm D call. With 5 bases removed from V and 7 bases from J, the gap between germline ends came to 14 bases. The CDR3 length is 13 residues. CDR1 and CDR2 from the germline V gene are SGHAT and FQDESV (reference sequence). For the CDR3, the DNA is TGTGCCAGCAGCCCAGGCTCCGCGAGTGAAGCTTTCTTT. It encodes CASSPGSASEAFF.

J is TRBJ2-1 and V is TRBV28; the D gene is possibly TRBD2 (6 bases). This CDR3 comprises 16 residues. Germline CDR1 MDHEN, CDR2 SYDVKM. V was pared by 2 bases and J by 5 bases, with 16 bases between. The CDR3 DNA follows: TGTGCCAGCAGTTTACGGGGGAGGTCTGTCGACAATGAGCAGTTCTTC. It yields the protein CASSLRGRSVDNEQFF.

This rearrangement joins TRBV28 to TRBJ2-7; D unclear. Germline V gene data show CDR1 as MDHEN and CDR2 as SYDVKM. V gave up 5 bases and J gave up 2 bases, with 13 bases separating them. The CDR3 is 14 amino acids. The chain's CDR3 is CASSGTNNPYEQYF. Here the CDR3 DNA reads TGTGCCAGCAGTGGCACAAACAACCCCTACGAGCAGTACTTC.

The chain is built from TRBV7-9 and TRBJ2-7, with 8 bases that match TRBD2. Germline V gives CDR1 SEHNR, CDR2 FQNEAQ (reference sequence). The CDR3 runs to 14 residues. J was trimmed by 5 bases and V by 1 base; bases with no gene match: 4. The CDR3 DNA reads TGTGCCAGCAGCTTAGAGGGACTAGAAGACGAGCAGTACTTC. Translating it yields CASSLEGLEDEQYF.

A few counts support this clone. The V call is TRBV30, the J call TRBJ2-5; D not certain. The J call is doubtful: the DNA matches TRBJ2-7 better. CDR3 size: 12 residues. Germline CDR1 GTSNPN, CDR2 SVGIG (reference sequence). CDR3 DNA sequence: TGTGCCTGGAGTTTAAGCTCCTACGAGCAGTACTTC. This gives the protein CAWSLSSYEQYF.

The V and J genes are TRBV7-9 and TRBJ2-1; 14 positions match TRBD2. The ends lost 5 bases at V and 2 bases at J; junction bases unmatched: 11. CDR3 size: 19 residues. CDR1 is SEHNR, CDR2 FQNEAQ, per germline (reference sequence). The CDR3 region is CASSLLGTSGSLTYNEQFF. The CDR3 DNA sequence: TGTGCCAGCAGCCTCTTAGGGACTAGCGGGAGTCTCACCTACAATGAGCAGTTCTTC.